What follows describes a single TCR beta chain. The sample carries other DNA sequences with the same CDR3. The data derive from a study of blood T cell repertoires in COVID-19. Study-level background: Sites in the United States, Italy and Spain provided acute and convalescent COVID-19 samples. In each case, the material was cDNA or gDNA derived from T cells, B-cell-depleted T cells, or PBMCs.

The CDR3 consists of 13 residues. CDR1 and CDR2 from the germline V gene are KGHSH and LQKENI. V was trimmed by 3 bases and J by 4 bases, leaving 9 bases between them. How the authors handled the data: Reference gene primer amplification yielded estimated nucleated cell counts. Some clones are missing from TCRdb's copy, which holds only in-frame ones; the method was immunoSEQ multiplex PCR. That table is the source of V, J and clone size, and D and trimming were worked out from the DNA. Of approximately 130,000 clones listed, approximately 85% were seen once; the top ten hold more than 3.5%. The sample taken for sequencing was peripheral blood. This TCR was sampled from a human donor in a cohort sampled during active COVID-19. The chain recombines TRBV18 with TRBJ1-2; no clear D. This chain's CDR3 is CASSPGTAYGYTF. In DNA form, the CDR3 reads TGTGCCAGCTCACCCGGCACAGCCTATGGCTACACCTTC.